This record covers a single TCR beta chain. This clonotype has ten or more counts. Its antigen is not yet known. Per-base quality was not reported, and no clone a single base away is much larger than it. Its CDR3 holds 16 amino acids, cysteine through phenylalanine. Solely the CDR3 DNA is kept, with 48 bases framed from the first base. V is cut back by 1 base and J by 4 bases, with 5 bases in the junction unmatched. This sample stems from a study of T cell repertoires in cytomegalovirus infection (dated by TCRdb to the late 2010s). About the study as a whole: Because public TCR beta signatures pointed to carriage of CMV infection together with the matching HLA type, the HLA type of each donor mattered for the analysis.

Overall results and qualifications from the work: In both this cohort and an independent cohort of several hundred donors, the cumulative frequency of public TCR beta family members distinguished carriers of CMV infection plus the relevant HLA type. In the ex vivo response, HLA-C-restricted CMV-specific TCR beta clonotypes were dominant, and in two of eight donors the single most frequent clonotype came from this HLA-C-restricted group.

Instrument used: Illumina HiSeq 1500. TCRdb cleaned the public reads at Q25 with fastp, built clones with MiXCR and kept in-frame beta chains. A single entry per CDR3 protein holds the most common genes and DNA from its merged rows. The sample contains about 530,000 distinct CDR3 sequences, roughly 29% of them found a single time. The ten largest account for less than 15% of the sample. The receptor's source is a human donor in good health (CMV status not recorded). Some clones in this sample may be carry-over from other donors' samples. Sample: PBMCs. Recombination linked TRBV12-3 or TRBV12-4 to TRBJ1-5; 9 bases in the junction line up with TRBD1. The DNA sequence reads TGTGCCAGCAGTTTAGATTACAGGGGGCAAAATCAGCCCCAGCATTTT. This translates into CASSLDYRGQNQPQHF.